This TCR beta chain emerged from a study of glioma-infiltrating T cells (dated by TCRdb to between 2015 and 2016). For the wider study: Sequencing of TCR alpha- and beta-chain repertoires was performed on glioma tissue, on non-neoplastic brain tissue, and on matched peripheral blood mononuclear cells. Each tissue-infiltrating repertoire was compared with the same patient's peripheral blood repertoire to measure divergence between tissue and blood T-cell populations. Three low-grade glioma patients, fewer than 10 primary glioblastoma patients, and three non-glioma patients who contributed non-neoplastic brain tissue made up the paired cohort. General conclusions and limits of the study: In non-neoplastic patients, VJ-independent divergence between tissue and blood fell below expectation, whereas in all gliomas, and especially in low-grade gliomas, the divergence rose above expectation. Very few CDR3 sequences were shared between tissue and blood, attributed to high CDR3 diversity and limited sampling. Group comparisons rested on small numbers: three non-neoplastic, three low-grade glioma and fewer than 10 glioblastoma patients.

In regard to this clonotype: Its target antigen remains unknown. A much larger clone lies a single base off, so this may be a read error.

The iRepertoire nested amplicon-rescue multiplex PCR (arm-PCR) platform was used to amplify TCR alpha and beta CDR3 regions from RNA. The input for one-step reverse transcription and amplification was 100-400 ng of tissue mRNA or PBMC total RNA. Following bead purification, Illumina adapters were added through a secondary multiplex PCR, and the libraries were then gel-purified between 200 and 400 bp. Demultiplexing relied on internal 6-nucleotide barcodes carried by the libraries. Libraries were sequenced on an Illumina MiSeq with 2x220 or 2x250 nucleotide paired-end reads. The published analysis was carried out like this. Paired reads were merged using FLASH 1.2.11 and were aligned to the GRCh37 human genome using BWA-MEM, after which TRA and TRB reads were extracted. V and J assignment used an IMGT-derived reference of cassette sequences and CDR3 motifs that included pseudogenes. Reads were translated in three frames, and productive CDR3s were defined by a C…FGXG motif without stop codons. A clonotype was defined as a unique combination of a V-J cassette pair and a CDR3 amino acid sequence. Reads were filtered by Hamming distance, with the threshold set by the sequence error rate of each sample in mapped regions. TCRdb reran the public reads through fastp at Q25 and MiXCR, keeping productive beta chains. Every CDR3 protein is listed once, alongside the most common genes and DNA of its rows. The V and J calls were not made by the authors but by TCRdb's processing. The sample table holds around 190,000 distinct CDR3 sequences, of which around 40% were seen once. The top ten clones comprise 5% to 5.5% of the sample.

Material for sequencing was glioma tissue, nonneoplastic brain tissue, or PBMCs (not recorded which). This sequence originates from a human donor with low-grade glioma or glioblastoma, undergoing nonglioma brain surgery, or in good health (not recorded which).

Here is the DNA: TGTGCCGTCATCACAGGGGATCGCTACACCTTC. It specifies CAVITGDRYTF. In this chain, TRBV10-3 is recombined with TRBJ1-2; 7 of the junction bases match TRBD1. Per the germline V gene, ENHRY is the CDR1 and SYGVKD is the CDR2. Counted from cysteine to phenylalanine, this CDR3 has 11 amino acids. Solely the CDR3 DNA is kept, with 33 bases framed from the first base. After removal of 11 bases from V and 9 bases from J, the junction retains 9 bases not matched to a gene.